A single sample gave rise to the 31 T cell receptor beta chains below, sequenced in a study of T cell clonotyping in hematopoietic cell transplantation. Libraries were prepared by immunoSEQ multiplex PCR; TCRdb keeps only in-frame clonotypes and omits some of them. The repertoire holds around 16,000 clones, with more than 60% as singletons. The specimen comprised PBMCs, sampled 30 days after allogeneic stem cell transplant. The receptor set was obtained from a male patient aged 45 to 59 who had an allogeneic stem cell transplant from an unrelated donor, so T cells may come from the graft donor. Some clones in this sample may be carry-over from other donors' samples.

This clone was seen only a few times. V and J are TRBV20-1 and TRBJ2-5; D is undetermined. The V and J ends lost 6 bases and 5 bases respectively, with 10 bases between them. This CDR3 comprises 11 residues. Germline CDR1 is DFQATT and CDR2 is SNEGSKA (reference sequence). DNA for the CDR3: TGCAGTGCCTCCTTCGGGGAGACCCAGTACTTC. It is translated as CSASFGETQYF.

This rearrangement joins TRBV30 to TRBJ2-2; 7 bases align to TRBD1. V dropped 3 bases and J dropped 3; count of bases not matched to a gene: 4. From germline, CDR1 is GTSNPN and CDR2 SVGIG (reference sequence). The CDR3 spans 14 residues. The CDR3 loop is CAWRWDSHTGELFF. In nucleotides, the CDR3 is TGTGCCTGGAGATGGGACAGCCACACCGGGGAGCTGTTTTTT.

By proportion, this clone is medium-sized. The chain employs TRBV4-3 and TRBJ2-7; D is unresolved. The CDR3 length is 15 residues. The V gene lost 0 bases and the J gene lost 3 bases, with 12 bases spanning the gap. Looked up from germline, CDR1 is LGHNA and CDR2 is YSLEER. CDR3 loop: CASSQDASGGYEQYF. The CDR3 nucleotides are TGCGCCAGCAGCCAAGACGCATCAGGCGGCTACGAGCAGTACTTC.

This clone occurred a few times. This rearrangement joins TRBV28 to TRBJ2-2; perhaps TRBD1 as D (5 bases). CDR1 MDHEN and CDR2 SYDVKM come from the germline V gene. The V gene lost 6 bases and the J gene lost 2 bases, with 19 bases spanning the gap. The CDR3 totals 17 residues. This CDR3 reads CASRRTPRQSNTGELFF. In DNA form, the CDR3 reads TGTGCCAGCAGGCGGACCCCACGACAGTCAAACACCGGGGAGCTGTTTTTT. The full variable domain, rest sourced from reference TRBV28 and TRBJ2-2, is DVKVTQSSRYLVKRTGEKVFLECVQDMDHENMFWYRQDPGLGLRLIYFSYDVKMKEKGDIPEGYSVSREKKERFSLILESASTNQTSMYLCASRRTPRQSNTGELFFGEGSRLTVL.

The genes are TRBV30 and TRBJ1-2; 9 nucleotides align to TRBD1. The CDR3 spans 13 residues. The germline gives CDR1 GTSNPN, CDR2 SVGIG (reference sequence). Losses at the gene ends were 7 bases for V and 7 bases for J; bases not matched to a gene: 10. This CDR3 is CASNPGQGSGYTF. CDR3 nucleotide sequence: TGTGCCTCAAACCCGGGACAGGGTAGTGGCTACACCTTC.

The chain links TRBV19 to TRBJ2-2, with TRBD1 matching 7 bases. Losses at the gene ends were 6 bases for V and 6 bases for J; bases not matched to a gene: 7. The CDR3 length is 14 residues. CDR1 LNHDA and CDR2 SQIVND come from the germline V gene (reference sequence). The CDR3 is CASRMKGAAGELFF. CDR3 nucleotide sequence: TGTGCCAGTAGGATGAAGGGGGCCGCCGGGGAGCTGTTTTTT. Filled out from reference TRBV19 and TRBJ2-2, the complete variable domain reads DGGITQSPKYLFRKEGQNVTLSCEQNLNHDAMYWYRQDPGQGLRLIYYSQIVNDFQKGDIAEGYSVSREKKESFPLTVTSAQKNPTAFYLCASRMKGAAGELFFGEGSRLTVL.

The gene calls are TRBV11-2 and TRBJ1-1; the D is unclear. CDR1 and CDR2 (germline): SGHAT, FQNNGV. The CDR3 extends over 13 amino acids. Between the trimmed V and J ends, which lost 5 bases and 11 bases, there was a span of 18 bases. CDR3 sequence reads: CASSDSENNRAFF. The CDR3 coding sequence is TGTGCCAGCAGCGACTCGGAGAATAATCGGGCTTTCTTT.

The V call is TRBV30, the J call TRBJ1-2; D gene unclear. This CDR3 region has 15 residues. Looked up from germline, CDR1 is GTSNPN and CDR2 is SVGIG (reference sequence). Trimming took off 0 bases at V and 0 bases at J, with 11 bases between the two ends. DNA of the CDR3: TGTGCCTGGAGTGTAAGGGTCAGGTCTAACTATGGCTACACCTTC. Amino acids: CAWSVRVRSNYGYTF. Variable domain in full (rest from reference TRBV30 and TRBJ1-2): SQTIHQWPATLVQPVGSPLSLECTVEGTSNPNLYWYRQAAGRGLQLLFYSVGIGQISSEVPQNLSASRPQDRQFILSSKKLLLSDSGFYLCAWSVRVRSNYGYTFGSGTRLTVV.

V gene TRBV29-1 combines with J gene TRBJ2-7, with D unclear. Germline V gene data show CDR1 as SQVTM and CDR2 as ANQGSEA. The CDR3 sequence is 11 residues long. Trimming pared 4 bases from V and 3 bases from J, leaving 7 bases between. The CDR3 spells CSVGEVYEQYF. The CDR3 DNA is TGCAGCGTTGGGGAAGTCTACGAGCAGTACTTC.

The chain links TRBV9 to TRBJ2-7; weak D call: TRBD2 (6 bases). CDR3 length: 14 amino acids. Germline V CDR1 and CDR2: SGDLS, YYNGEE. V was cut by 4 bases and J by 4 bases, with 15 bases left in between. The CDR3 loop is CASSPSTGEYEQYF. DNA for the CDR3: TGTGCCAGCAGCCCCAGCACGGGGGAGTACGAGCAGTACTTC.

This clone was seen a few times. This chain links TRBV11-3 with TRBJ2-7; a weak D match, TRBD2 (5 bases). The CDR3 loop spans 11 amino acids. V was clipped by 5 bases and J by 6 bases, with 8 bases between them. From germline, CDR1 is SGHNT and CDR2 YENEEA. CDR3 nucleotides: TGTGCCAGCAGCAATGGAGGCGAGCAGTACTTC. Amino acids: CASSNGGEQYF.

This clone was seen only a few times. This CDR3 is CSEEEFGEAFF. The DNA for the CDR3 is TGCAGCGAAGAGGAATTCGGGGAAGCTTTCTTT. The chain links TRBV20-1 to TRBJ1-1; no firm D call. The CDR3 runs 11 residues. Germline CDR1 DFQATT, CDR2 SNEGSKA (reference sequence).

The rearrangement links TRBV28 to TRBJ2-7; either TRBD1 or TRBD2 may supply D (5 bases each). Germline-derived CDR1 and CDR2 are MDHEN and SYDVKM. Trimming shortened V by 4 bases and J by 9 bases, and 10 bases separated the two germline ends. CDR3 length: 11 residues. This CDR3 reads CASSSGTAQYF. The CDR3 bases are TGTGCCAGCAGTTCGGGGACGGCGCAGTACTTC.

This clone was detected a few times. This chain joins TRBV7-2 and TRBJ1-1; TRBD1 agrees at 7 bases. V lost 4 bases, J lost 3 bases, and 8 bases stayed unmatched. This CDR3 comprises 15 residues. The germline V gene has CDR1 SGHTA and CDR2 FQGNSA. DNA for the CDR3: TGTGCCAGCAGCTCCAGACAGGGTGGATACACTGAAGCTTTCTTT. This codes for CASSSRQGGYTEAFF.

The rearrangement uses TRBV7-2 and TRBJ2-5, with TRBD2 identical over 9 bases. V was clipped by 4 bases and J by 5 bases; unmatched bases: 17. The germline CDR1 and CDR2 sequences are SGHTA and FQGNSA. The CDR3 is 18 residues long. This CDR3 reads CASSSTGGLAGGRETQYF. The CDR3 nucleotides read TGTGCCAGCAGCTCGACCGGGGGACTGGCGGGGGGGCGGGAGACCCAGTACTTC.

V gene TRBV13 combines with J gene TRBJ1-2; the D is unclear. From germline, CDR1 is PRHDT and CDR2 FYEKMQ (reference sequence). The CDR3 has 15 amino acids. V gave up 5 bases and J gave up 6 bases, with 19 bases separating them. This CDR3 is CASSPPWEGYHGYTF. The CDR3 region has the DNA TGTGCCAGCAGCCCGCCCTGGGAAGGGTATCATGGCTACACCTTC.

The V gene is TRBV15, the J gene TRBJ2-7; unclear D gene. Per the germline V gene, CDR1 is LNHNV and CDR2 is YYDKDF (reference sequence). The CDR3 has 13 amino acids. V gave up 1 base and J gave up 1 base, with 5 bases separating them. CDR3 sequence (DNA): TGTGCCACCAGCAGAGTGGATTCCTACGAGCAGTACTTC. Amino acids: CATSRVDSYEQYF.

CDR3 region: CASSGDRAYEQYF. In DNA, the CDR3 is TGTGCCAGCAGTGGGGACAGAGCCTACGAGCAGTACTTC. The chain couples TRBV25-1 to TRBJ2-7, with 7 bases lining up with TRBD1. This CDR3 has 13 residues. Losses at the gene ends were 4 bases for V and 2 bases for J; bases not matched to a gene: 2. Germline loops: CDR1 MGHDK, CDR2 SYGVNS.

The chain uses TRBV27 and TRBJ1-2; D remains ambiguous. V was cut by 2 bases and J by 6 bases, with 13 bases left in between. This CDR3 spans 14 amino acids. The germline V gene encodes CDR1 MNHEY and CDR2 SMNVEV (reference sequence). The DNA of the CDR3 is TGTGCCAGCAGTTTACGGCCGGTGAGAGATGGCTACACCTTC. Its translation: CASSLRPVRDGYTF.

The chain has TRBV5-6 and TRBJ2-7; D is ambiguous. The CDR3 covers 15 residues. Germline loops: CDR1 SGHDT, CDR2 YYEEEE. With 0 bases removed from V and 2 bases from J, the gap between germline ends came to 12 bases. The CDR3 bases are TGTGCCAGCAGCTTGGACAACCCCGCCACCTACGAGCAGTACTTC. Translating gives CASSLDNPATYEQYF.

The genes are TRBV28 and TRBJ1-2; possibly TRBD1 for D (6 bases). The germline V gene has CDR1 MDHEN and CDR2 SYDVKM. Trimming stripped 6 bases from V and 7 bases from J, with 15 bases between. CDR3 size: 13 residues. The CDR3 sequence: CASSPAAGAGYTF. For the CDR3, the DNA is TGTGCCAGCAGCCCGGCAGCGGGGGCTGGCTACACCTTC.

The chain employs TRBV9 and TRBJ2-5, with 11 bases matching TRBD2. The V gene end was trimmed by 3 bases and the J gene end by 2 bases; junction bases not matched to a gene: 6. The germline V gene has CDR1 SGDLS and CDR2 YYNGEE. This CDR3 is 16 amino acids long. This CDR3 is CASSDRTSGPQETQYF. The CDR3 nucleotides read TGTGCCAGCAGCGATCGGACTAGCGGGCCACAAGAGACCCAGTACTTC. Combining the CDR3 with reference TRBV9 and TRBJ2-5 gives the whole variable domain DSGVTQTPKHLITATGQRVTLRCSPRSGDLSVYWYQQSLDQGLQFLIQYYNGEERAKGNILERFSAQQFPDLHSELNLSSLELGDSALYFCASSDRTSGPQETQYFGPGTRLLVL.

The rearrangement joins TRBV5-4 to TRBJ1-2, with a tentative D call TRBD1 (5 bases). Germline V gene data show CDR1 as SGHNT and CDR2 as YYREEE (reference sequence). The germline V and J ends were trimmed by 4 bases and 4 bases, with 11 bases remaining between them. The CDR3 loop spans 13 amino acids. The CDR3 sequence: CASSRDGIYGYTF. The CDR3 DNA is TGTGCCAGCAGCCGGGACGGAATCTATGGCTACACCTTC.

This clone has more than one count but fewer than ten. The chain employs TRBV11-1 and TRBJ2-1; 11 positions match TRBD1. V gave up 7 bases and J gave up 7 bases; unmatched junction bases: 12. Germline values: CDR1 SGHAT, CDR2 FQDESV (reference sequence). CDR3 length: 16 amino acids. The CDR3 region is CASTGTGTGGMNEQFF. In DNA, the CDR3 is TGTGCCAGCACCGGAACCGGGACAGGGGGAATGAATGAGCAGTTCTTC.

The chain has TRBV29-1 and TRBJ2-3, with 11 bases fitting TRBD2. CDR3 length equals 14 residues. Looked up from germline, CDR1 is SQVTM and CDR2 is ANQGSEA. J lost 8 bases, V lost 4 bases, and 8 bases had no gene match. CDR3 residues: CSVVLAGGRGTQYF. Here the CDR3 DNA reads TGCAGCGTTGTCCTAGCGGGGGGCCGGGGTACGCAGTATTTT.

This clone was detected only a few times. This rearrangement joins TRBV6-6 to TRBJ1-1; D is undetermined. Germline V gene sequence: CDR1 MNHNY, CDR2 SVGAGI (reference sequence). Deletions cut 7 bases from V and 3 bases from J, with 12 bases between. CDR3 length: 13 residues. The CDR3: CASIETTDTEAFF. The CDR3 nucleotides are TGTGCCAGCATTGAAACCACCGACACTGAAGCTTTCTTT.

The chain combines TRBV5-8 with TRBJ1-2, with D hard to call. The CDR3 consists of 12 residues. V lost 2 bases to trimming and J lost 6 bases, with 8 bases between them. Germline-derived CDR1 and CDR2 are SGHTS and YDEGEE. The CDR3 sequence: CASSFRDHGYTF. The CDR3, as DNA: TGTGCCAGCAGCTTTCGAGACCATGGCTACACCTTC.

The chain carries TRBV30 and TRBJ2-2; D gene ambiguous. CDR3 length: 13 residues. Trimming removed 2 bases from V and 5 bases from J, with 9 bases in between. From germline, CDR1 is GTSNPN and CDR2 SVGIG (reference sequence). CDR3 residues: CAWSRLLTGELFF. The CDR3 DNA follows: TGTGCCTGGAGTCGTCTCCTTACCGGGGAGCTGTTTTTT.

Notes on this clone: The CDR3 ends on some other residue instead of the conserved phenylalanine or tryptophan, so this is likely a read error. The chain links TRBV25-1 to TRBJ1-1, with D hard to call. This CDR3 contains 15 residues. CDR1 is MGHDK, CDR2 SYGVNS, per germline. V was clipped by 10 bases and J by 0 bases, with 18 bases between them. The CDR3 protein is CATRAPVSMNTEAFL. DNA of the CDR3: TGTGCCACCCGGGCGCCAGTCAGCATGAACACTGAAGCTTTCCTT.

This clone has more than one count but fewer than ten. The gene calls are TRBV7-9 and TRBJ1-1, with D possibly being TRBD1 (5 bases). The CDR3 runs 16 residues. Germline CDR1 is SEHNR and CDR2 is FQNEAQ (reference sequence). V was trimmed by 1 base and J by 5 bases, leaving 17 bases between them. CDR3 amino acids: CASSLEPRGGGTEAFF. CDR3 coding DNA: TGTGCCAGCAGCTTAGAACCCCGCGGGGGGGGTACTGAAGCTTTCTTT.

DNA of the CDR3: TGCAGTTCCTACAGCCAAGAGACCCAGTACTTC. It specifies CSSYSQETQYF. The gene calls are TRBV20-1 and TRBJ2-5; D gene ambiguous. CDR3 length equals 11 residues. Deletions cut 8 bases from V and 1 base from J, with 8 bases between. CDR1 is DFQATT and CDR2 is SNEGSKA in the germline V gene (reference sequence).